The rows below give T cell receptor beta chains drawn from one sample of a study of blood T cell repertoires in COVID-19. Sequencing used immunoSEQ multiplex PCR; TCRdb keeps in-frame clones, though not all of them. The repertoire consists of 310,000 or so clones, with 85% to 90% occurring once and the leading ten covering approximately 10%. The sequencing input was peripheral blood. Source of these receptors: a woman aged 25 to 39 with COVID-19, enrolled during active disease. The CDR3 runs from the conserved cysteine through the conserved F or W. D genes are given only for firm matches. Clone size is stated in some rows and not others, as once, few, many or a class when expanded.

D gene	clone size	V gene	J gene	CDR3 protein	CDR3 DNA
TRBD1	.	TRBV3-1/TRBV3-2	TRBJ1-2	CASSGDRVHGYTF	TGTGCCAGCAGCGGGGACAGGGTTCATGGCTACACCTTC
.	.	TRBV19	TRBJ2-5	CASQGGLLDETQYF	TGTGCCAGTCAAGGAGGCCTCCTCGACGAGACCCAGTACTTC
.	.	TRBV19	TRBJ1-1	CASIRWSSQNTEAFF	TGTGCCAGTATCCGGTGGAGCAGCCAGAACACTGAAGCTTTCTTT
.	.	TRBV30	TRBJ1-1	CAWTGGIAEAFF	TGTGCCTGGACAGGAGGGATTGCTGAAGCTTTCTTT
TRBD1	once	TRBV29-1	TRBJ2-7	CSVPTGGLGEQYF	TGCAGCGTCCCGACAGGGGGCTTAGGGGAGCAGTACTTC
TRBD1	.	TRBV19	TRBJ2-7	CASSIGLDRAREQYF	TGTGCCAGTAGTATAGGATTGGACAGGGCGAGGGAGCAGTACTTC
TRBD1	.	TRBV28	TRBJ1-1	CASSLDRSLMNTEAFF	TGTGCCAGCAGTTTGGACAGGAGTTTAATGAACACTGAAGCTTTCTTT
TRBD1	.	TRBV6-6	TRBJ1-5	CASSYDRTGGSQPQHF	TGTGCCAGCAGTTACGACCGGACAGGGGGCTCGCAGCCCCAGCATTTT
TRBD2	.	TRBV6-1	TRBJ2-1	CASSEGTSGSNEQFF	TGTGCCAGCAGTGAGGGGACTAGCGGGAGCAATGAGCAGTTCTTC
TRBD1	.	TRBV4-1	TRBJ1-5	CASSQDLAGGRSQHF	TGCGCCAGCAGCCAAGATTTGGCAGGGGGGAGGTCCCAGCATTTT
TRBD1	.	TRBV9	TRBJ2-1	CASSVEGLGQGAYNEQFF	TGTGCCAGCAGCGTAGAAGGGTTAGGACAGGGGGCTTACAATGAGCAGTTCTTC
.	.	TRBV30	TRBJ2-2	CAWLGRNTGELFF	TGTGCCTGGTTGGGGCGGAACACCGGGGAGCTGTTTTTT
TRBD1	.	TRBV18	TRBJ2-7	CASSPINSGQGAYEQYF	TGTGCCAGCTCTCCTATTAATTCGGGACAGGGGGCCTACGAGCAGTACTTC
TRBD2	.	TRBV18	TRBJ2-7	CASSQGSGTTHREQYF	TGTGCCAGCTCACAAGGGTCCGGGACTACCCACAGGGAGCAGTACTTC
.	.	TRBV7-9	TRBJ2-1	CASSHHRDGYNEQFF	TGTGCCAGCAGTCACCACAGGGATGGCTACAATGAGCAGTTCTTC
.	once	TRBV2	TRBJ2-3	CASSEAPVATQYF	TGTGCCAGCAGTGAAGCCCCCGTAGCCACGCAGTATTTT
TRBD1	.	TRBV14	TRBJ1-2	CASSQVQGAVGYTF	TGTGCCAGCAGCCAAGTACAGGGGGCTGTTGGCTACACCTTC
TRBD1	.	TRBV7-8	TRBJ2-3	CASSPPRGRGRDTQYF	TGTGCCAGCAGCCCCCCCAGGGGCAGGGGGCGGGATACGCAGTATTTT
TRBD1	.	TRBV5-6	TRBJ2-7	CASSPGTGGYEQYF	TGTGCCAGCAGCCCCGGGACAGGGGGCTACGAGCAGTACTTC
.	.	TRBV27	TRBJ2-7	CASSYQGDSYEQYF	TGTGCCAGCAGTTATCAGGGTGACTCCTACGAGCAGTACTTC
TRBD1	.	TRBV11-2	TRBJ1-6	CASSLGRTGSYNSPLHF	TGTGCCAGCAGCTTAGGTCGGACAGGGTCTTATAATTCACCCCTCCACTTT
TRBD1	.	TRBV7-8	TRBJ1-5	CASSRDRGNQPQHF	TGTGCCAGCAGCCGAGACAGGGGTAATCAGCCCCAGCATTTT
TRBD2	.	TRBV10-3	TRBJ2-3	CAIRGLAGAPDTQYF	TGTGCCATCAGAGGACTAGCGGGAGCACCAGATACGCAGTATTTT
.	.	TRBV27	TRBJ1-5	CASSLRGGDNQPQHF	TGTGCCAGCAGTTTAAGAGGGGGGGACAATCAGCCCCAGCATTTT
TRBD2	.	TRBV2	TRBJ2-7	CASSFRTSEDSYEQYF	TGTGCCAGCAGTTTCCGGACTAGCGAGGACTCCTACGAGCAGTACTTC
TRBD1	once	TRBV28	TRBJ2-3	CASSFLGQGTDTQYF	TGTGCCAGCAGTTTCTTGGGACAGGGCACAGATACGCAGTATTTT
.	once	TRBV18	TRBJ1-6	CASSLSTTDSPLHF	TGTGCCAGCTCACTTAGCACTACGGATTCACCCCTCCACTTT
.	.	TRBV27	TRBJ2-1	CASSPQIQRPLNEQFF	TGTGCCAGCAGTCCCCAGATCCAGCGGCCCCTCAATGAGCAGTTCTTC
TRBD1	.	TRBV3-1/TRBV3-2	TRBJ2-7	CASSSQPGQGLIFYEQYF	TGTGCCAGCAGCTCCCAACCGGGACAGGGCCTTATTTTCTACGAGCAGTACTTC
TRBD1	.	TRBV23-1	TRBJ1-1	CASSQSGQGAEAFF	TGCGCCAGCAGTCAATCGGGACAGGGGGCTGAAGCTTTCTTT
.	.	TRBV6-5	TRBJ2-7	CASSYSRSPSYEQYF	TGTGCCAGCAGTTACTCGAGGTCCCCCTCCTACGAGCAGTACTTC
TRBD2	.	TRBV4-1	TRBJ2-7	CASSQDRLEVAGHYEQYF	TGCGCCAGCAGCCAAGATCGGCTCGAGGTAGCGGGACACTACGAGCAGTACTTC
.	.	TRBV7-3	TRBJ1-1	CASSPRVGMNTEAFF	TGTGCCAGCAGCCCCCGGGTAGGTATGAACACTGAAGCTTTCTTT
TRBD2	.	TRBV2	TRBJ2-1	CASIKREGSYNEQFF	TGTGCCAGCATAAAGCGGGAGGGCTCCTACAATGAGCAGTTCTTC
.	.	TRBV20-1	TRBJ1-2	CSAARSEGYTF	TGCAGTGCTGCCCGATCAGAAGGCTACACCTTC
.	.	TRBV19	TRBJ1-5	CASSGRAEVSNQPQHF	TGTGCCAGTAGTGGCCGGGCGGAGGTAAGCAATCAGCCCCAGCATTTT
.	.	TRBV6-5	TRBJ1-2	CASRRTENYGYTF	TGTGCCAGCAGGCGGACAGAAAACTATGGCTACACCTTC
.	once	TRBV6-6	TRBJ2-1	CASSLGRGGEQFF	TGTGCCAGCAGTTTGGGACGGGGAGGTGAGCAGTTCTTC
.	.	TRBV5-1	TRBJ1-1	CASSQGGYGGTEAFF	TGCGCCAGCAGCCAAGGGGGTTACGGTGGCACTGAAGCTTTCTTT
.	.	TRBV6-1	TRBJ2-7	CATTFTLGGTYEQYF	TGTGCCACCACGTTCACCTTGGGGGGAACCTACGAGCAGTACTTC
.	.	TRBV2	TRBJ2-5	CASTSRGALGTQYF	TGTGCCAGCACATCAAGGGGTGCCCTGGGGACCCAGTACTTC
.	.	TRBV5-1	TRBJ2-3	CASSLAKTTSTDTQYF	TGCGCCAGCAGCTTGGCCAAGACTACTAGCACAGATACGCAGTATTTT
TRBD2	.	TRBV5-1	TRBJ2-5	CASSLRGLAGSRQETQYF	TGCGCCAGCAGCTTGCGGGGACTAGCGGGCTCCCGCCAAGAGACCCAGTACTTC
.	.	TRBV12-1	TRBJ2-1	CASSSSWGSYNEQFF	TGTGCCAGCAGCAGTTCCTGGGGCAGCTACAATGAGCAGTTCTTC
TRBD1	.	TRBV11-2	TRBJ1-1	CASSLVPGQANTEAFF	TGTGCCAGCAGCTTAGTACCGGGACAGGCGAACACTGAAGCTTTCTTT
.	.	TRBV3-1/TRBV3-2	TRBJ2-5	CASSQLEETQYF	TGTGCCAGCAGCCAACTAGAGGAGACCCAGTACTTC
.	.	TRBV7-2	TRBJ1-5	CASSSGVSANQPQHF	TGTGCCAGCAGCTCGGGGGTGTCCGCAAATCAGCCCCAGCATTTT
.	.	TRBV10-3	TRBJ2-2	CAISGASMEEGELFF	TGTGCCATCAGTGGAGCTAGTATGGAAGAGGGGGAGCTGTTTTTT
.	.	TRBV5-5	TRBJ2-7	CASSFGGDEQYF	TGTGCCAGCAGCTTCGGCGGAGACGAGCAGTACTTC
.	.	TRBV6-2/TRBV6-3	TRBJ1-2	CASSYPLRGASDGYTF	TGTGCCAGCAGTTACCCACTCCGGGGGGCGAGTGATGGCTACACCTTC
TRBD1	.	TRBV3-1/TRBV3-2	TRBJ2-1	CASSRRTGGGNEQFF	TGTGCCAGCAGCCGACGGACAGGGGGCGGCAATGAGCAGTTCTTC
.	.	TRBV29-1	TRBJ2-3	CSVQDTTDTQYF	TGCAGCGTGCAGGACACGACAGATACGCAGTATTTT
.	few	TRBV6-5	TRBJ1-6	CASRRDTHSSPLHF	TGTGCCAGCAGACGGGACACCCATAGTTCACCCCTCCACTTT
TRBD1	.	TRBV28	TRBJ1-6	CASSSSGGWGSPLHF	TGTGCCAGCAGTTCTTCAGGGGGCTGGGGATCACCCCTCCACTTT